Listed below are T cell receptor beta chains from one sample, sequenced in a study of T cells in Graves' hyperthyroidism and ophthalmopathy. TCRdb fed the multiplex PCR reads into MiXCR, producing one record per CDR3 protein. This table has about 560,000 distinct CDR3 sequences, 16% appearing once. Sequenced sample: blood. The source is a young woman with Graves' hyperthyroidism. The conserved cysteine and the conserved F or W are not part of the CDR3 here.

>TRBJ1-1|TRBV10-3
AISDHSVMDAF
>TRBJ1-3|TRBV4-2
ASSPKWGSSGNTIY
>TRBJ2-5|TRBV3-1
ASSQDSFRGAPGETQY
>TRBJ2-7|TRBV7-9
ASSRPTGGPGVYEQY
>TRBJ2-1|TRBV18
ASSRASGHNEQF
>TRBJ2-7|TRBV7-6
ASSPGPNYGLAARIRGFEQY
>TRBJ1-5|TRBV7-2
ASSLGGQYNQPQH
>TRBJ1-2|TRBV25-1
ASSPRDKKSYGYT
>TRBJ1-1|TRBV5-8
ASSLVVRGGWTEAF
>TRBJ2-1|TRBV6-4
ASSPSGQGVYNEQF
>TRBJ1-2|TRBV12-3/TRBV12-4
ASSQPVVGGYT
>TRBJ2-7|TRBV20-1
SARQNIEQY
>TRBJ2-5|TRBV29-1
SVQPDSQTQY
>TRBJ2-3|TRBV29-1
SVLLAGWGDTQY
>TRBJ2-7|TRBV5-1
ASSPGLAGGRDEQY
>TRBJ2-5|TRBV5-4
ASSLARGVRETQY
>TRBJ2-3|TRBV20-1
SALRGGSDTQY
>TRBJ2-3|TRBV7-2
ASSINDHTQY
>TRBJ1-3|TRBV18
ASSPVRVSSGNTIY
>TRBJ2-5|TRBV4-3
ASSQDRDIQETQY
>TRBJ1-5|TRBV30
AWSVSGRGNQPQH
>TRBJ2-1|TRBV11-2
ASSLYPDEQF
>TRBJ1-1|TRBV29-1
SVDSGNTEAF
>TRBJ2-5|TRBV11-1
ASSIGEETQY
>TRBJ2-2|TRBV4-3
ASGQKAHANTGELF
>TRBJ2-3|TRBV20-1
SARETRTDTQY